This TCR beta chain was obtained from a study of T cells of healthy individuals (dated by TCRdb to 2016 to 2019). Including the terminal cysteine and phenylalanine, the CDR3 comprises 14 residues. The CDR3 DNA has 42 bases and is translated from base 1. The junction shows trimming of 3 bases on V and 5 bases on J, plus 10 bases between the germline ends. This clonotype was recorded only once. It lacks a known antigen. Per-base quality was not reported, and no clone a single base away is much larger than it. One read is thin evidence. Library preparation employed 5' RACE. TCRdb lists the instrument as Illumina MiSeq. TCRdb reran the public reads through fastp at Q25 and MiXCR, keeping productive beta chains. Rows matching on CDR3 protein sequence are summarized as one entry with the most common DNA and genes. The sample includes about 96,000 distinct CDR3 sequences, with roughly a sixth observed a single time. Approximately 6% of the sample rests with the top ten.

This TCR was sampled from a human donor in good health. The V and J genes are TRBV12-3 or TRBV12-4 and TRBJ2-2; confidence is insufficient to name the D gene. The CDR3 protein is CASSFLPGTGELFF. The DNA sequence follows: TGTGCCAGCAGTTTTCTCCCCGGGACCGGGGAGCTGTTTTTT.